The 32 T cell receptor beta chains listed next were all sequenced from one sample in a study of CD8 T cells in Susac syndrome. RNA amounts of roughly 0.5 to 1 ug underwent reverse transcription with random hexamers. TCRdb re-called the immunoSEQ multiplex PCR reads with MiXCR, one entry per CDR3 protein. Of roughly 140,000 distinct CDR3 sequences in the sample, 85% to 95% were seen once. Sequenced input: CD8+ T cells from PBMCs. These receptors were collected from a human donor with multiple sclerosis.

J is TRBJ2-1 and V is TRBV28; D remains unclear. The germline V and J ends were trimmed by 5 bases and 6 bases, with 11 bases remaining between them. The CDR3 has 13 residues. Germline CDR1 is MDHEN and CDR2 is SYDVKM. The CDR3 nucleotides are TGTGCCAGCAGTGCCAAGGGCGGCAATGAGCAGTTCTTC. Translated, it gives CASSAKGGNEQFF.

The chain employs TRBV3-1 and TRBJ1-1; 7 bases match TRBD1. This CDR3 is built from 15 residues. The J segment lost 7 bases and the V segment lost 6 bases, leaving 14 bases of the junction unmatched. CDR1 LGHDT and CDR2 YNNKEL come from the germline V gene (reference sequence). The CDR3, as DNA: TGTGCCAGCAGGGAAGACAGGGATGCCCCGGTTGAAGCTTTCTTT. Amino acid sequence: CASREDRDAPVEAFF.

V and J are TRBV7-9 and TRBJ1-2; D uncertain. The CDR3 spans 10 residues. Trimming stripped 3 bases from V and 8 bases from J, with 4 bases between. Germline loops: CDR1 SEHNR, CDR2 FQNEAQ (reference sequence). CDR3 coding DNA: TGTGCCAGCAGCTTCAGGGGCTACACCTTC. It specifies CASSFRGYTF.

The chain links TRBV20-1 to TRBJ2-7; 10 bases line up with TRBD2. J was trimmed by 4 bases and V by 6 bases; bases with no gene match: 6. This CDR3 is 13 amino acids long. Per germline, CDR1 DFQATT and CDR2 SNEGSKA (reference sequence). The CDR3 protein is CSATGTSDYEQYF. The CDR3 DNA reads as TGCAGTGCCACCGGGACTAGCGATTACGAGCAGTACTTC.

V and J are TRBV20-1 and TRBJ2-6, with 9 bases that match TRBD1. Looked up from germline, CDR1 is DFQATT and CDR2 is SNEGSKA (reference sequence). The junction had 9 bases not matched to a gene; V was cut back by 6 bases and J by 0 bases. CDR3 size: 17 residues. CDR3: CSAEKQGAHSGANVLTF. The CDR3, as DNA: TGCAGTGCGGAAAAACAGGGGGCCCACTCTGGGGCCAACGTCCTGACTTTC.

The chain is built from TRBV13 and TRBJ2-7, with 8 bases aligning to TRBD1. This CDR3 comprises 13 residues. The J segment lost 4 bases and the V segment lost 6 bases, leaving 5 bases of the junction unmatched. Germline loops: CDR1 PRHDT, CDR2 FYEKMQ (reference sequence). The CDR3 is CASSQGARYEQYF. DNA of the CDR3: TGTGCCAGCAGTCAGGGGGCGCGGTACGAGCAGTACTTC.

The chain has TRBV6-2 or TRBV6-3 and TRBJ1-6; the match to TRBD1 covers 8 bases. V shed 6 bases, J shed 6 bases, and the junction held 4 bases outside the gene matches. The germline CDR1 and CDR2 sequences are MNHEY and SVGEGT. This CDR3 spans 14 amino acids. CDR3 loop: CASSQDRANSPLHF. CDR3 sequence (DNA): TGTGCCAGCAGCCAGGACAGGGCTAATTCACCCCTCCACTTT.

This rearrangement joins TRBV6-5 to TRBJ1-2, with TRBD1 identical over 9 bases. V gave up 6 bases and J gave up 0 bases; unmatched junction bases: 5. The CDR3 is made up of 15 amino acids. The V gene's germline CDR1 is MNHEY and CDR2 SVGAGI. The CDR3 region has the DNA TGTGCCAGCAGCCCCGGGACAGGGCCTAACTATGGCTACACCTTC. This encodes CASSPGTGPNYGYTF.

This chain joins TRBV25-1 and TRBJ2-3, with 8 nucleotides matching TRBD1. Trimming took 7 bases from V and 3 from J; bases not matched to a gene: 18. Germline V CDR1 and CDR2: MGHDK, SYGVNS. The CDR3 extends over 18 amino acids. Here the CDR3 reads CASTDDPPAGGPTDTQYF. As DNA, the CDR3 is TGTGCCAGCACTGACGACCCCCCAGCAGGGGGCCCTACAGATACGCAGTATTTT.

The chain is built from TRBV3-1 and TRBJ2-2; 10 bases line up with TRBD2. This CDR3 spans 19 amino acids. In germline, CDR1 is LGHDT, CDR2 YNNKEL (reference sequence). With V trimmed by 4 bases and J by 1 base, 12 bases remained unmatched. The CDR3 sequence is CASSPRKEIAGGNTGELFF. In nucleotides, the CDR3 is TGTGCCAGCAGCCCCAGAAAGGAAATAGCGGGGGGGAACACCGGGGAGCTGTTTTTT.

The rearrangement links TRBV29-1 to TRBJ2-1, with D possibly TRBD1 on 6 matching bases. CDR3 size: 11 residues. With 7 bases removed from V and 7 bases from J, the gap between germline ends came to 11 bases. The germline V gene encodes CDR1 SQVTM and CDR2 ANQGSEA. CDR3 protein: CSGGPTNEQFF. The CDR3 bases are TGCAGCGGGGGGCCAACGAATGAGCAGTTCTTC.

This clonotype was found a few times. This chain uses TRBV29-1 with TRBJ1-2; TRBD1 matches 7 bases. CDR1 and CDR2 (germline): SQVTM, ANQGSEA. Trimming took 5 bases from V and 0 from J; bases not matched to a gene: 12. CDR3 length: 16 residues. The CDR3 DNA reads as TGCAGCGTTCGACCAACAGGGGACATCCCTAACTATGGCTACACCTTC. Translating it yields CSVRPTGDIPNYGYTF.

The V call is TRBV28, the J call TRBJ2-1; the D is unclear. CDR1 MDHEN and CDR2 SYDVKM come from the germline V gene. V lost 4 bases and J lost 2, with 9 bases in between. This CDR3 is built from 14 residues. This CDR3 reads CASSSRVTYNEQFF. As DNA, the CDR3 is TGTGCCAGCAGTTCACGGGTTACCTACAATGAGCAGTTCTTC. The full variable domain, completed using reference TRBV28 and TRBJ2-1, is DVKVTQSSRYLVKRTGEKVFLECVQDMDHENMFWYRQDPGLGLRLIYFSYDVKMKEKGDIPEGYSVSREKKERFSLILESASTNQTSMYLCASSSRVTYNEQFFGPGTRLTVL.

The chain carries TRBV3-1 and TRBJ2-7; 8 bases agree with TRBD1. Looked up from germline, CDR1 is LGHDT and CDR2 is YNNKEL (reference sequence). The CDR3 runs 15 residues. After removal of 4 bases from V and 2 bases from J, the junction contained 7 bases not matched to a gene. This CDR3 reads CASSPGQGGTYEQYF. The CDR3 DNA reads TGTGCCAGCAGCCCTGGACAGGGTGGGACCTACGAGCAGTACTTC.

This clonotype was seen once. The V call is TRBV30, the J call TRBJ2-1; TRBD1 aligns across 9 bases. This CDR3 has 16 amino acids. Per the germline V gene, CDR1 is GTSNPN and CDR2 is SVGIG (reference sequence). The trim removed 2 bases at V and 5 bases at J, leaving 10 bases unmatched. The CDR3 coding sequence is TGTGCCTGGAGTACAGCCACCGGGACAGGGCACAATGAGCAGTTCTTC. Protein product: CAWSTATGTGHNEQFF.

The chain carries TRBV7-9 and TRBJ2-7, with 8 positions matching TRBD1. Trimming removed 8 bases from V and 6 bases from J; junction bases left unmatched: 15. The germline V gene has CDR1 SEHNR and CDR2 FQNEAQ (reference sequence). The CDR3 sequence is 15 residues long. CDR3 amino acids: CASGRTGPKSGEQYF. For the CDR3, the DNA is TGTGCCAGCGGCCGGACAGGGCCGAAGTCCGGCGAGCAGTACTTC.

This CDR3 reads CASSWRGAGSTDTQYF. For the CDR3, the DNA is TGCGCCAGCAGCTGGCGCGGGGCTGGCAGCACAGATACGCAGTATTTT. The J gene is TRBJ2-3, the V gene TRBV4-1, with D possibly matching TRBD2 (6 bases). Germline CDR1 reads MGHRA; CDR2 reads YSYEKL. The CDR3 consists of 16 residues. V gave up 5 bases and J gave up 0 bases, with 15 bases separating them.

The CDR3: CATGEGNTEAFF. CDR3 sequence (DNA): TGTGCCACCGGGGAAGGGAACACTGAAGCTTTCTTT. The V and J genes are TRBV6-6 and TRBJ1-1; D remains ambiguous. The length of the CDR3 is 12 residues. The ends were cut back, 10 bases at V and 1 base at J, with 10 bases in the middle. Germline loops: CDR1 MNHNY, CDR2 SVGAGI (reference sequence).

The chain uses TRBV7-9 and TRBJ1-1, with no clear D. Germline V lookup: CDR1 SEHNR, CDR2 FQNEAQ (reference sequence). This CDR3 is built from 13 residues. Trimming removed 4 bases from V and 6 bases from J, with 12 bases in between. The CDR3 region is CASSSGTVAEAFF. The CDR3 coding sequence is TGTGCCAGCAGCTCCGGTACGGTTGCTGAAGCTTTCTTT.

The rearrangement joins TRBV9 to TRBJ1-2, with D maybe TRBD1 (5 bases). There are 16 residues in the CDR3. V was trimmed by 4 bases and J by 0 bases, leaving 16 bases between them. Germline V gene data show CDR1 as SGDLS and CDR2 as YYNGEE. The CDR3 nucleotides read TGTGCCAGCAGCCCGGGGCAGGAGGCAGCTAACTATGGCTACACCTTC. Translating gives CASSPGQEAANYGYTF. Full variable domain (remainder filled in from reference TRBV9 and TRBJ1-2): DSGVTQTPKHLITATGQRVTLRCSPRSGDLSVYWYQQSLDQGLQFLIQYYNGEERAKGNILERFSAQQFPDLHSELNLSSLELGDSALYFCASSPGQEAANYGYTFGSGTRLTVV.

The rearrangement uses TRBV7-9 and TRBJ1-4; D unresolved. The germline V and J ends were trimmed by 5 bases and 0 bases, with 16 bases remaining between them. CDR3 size: 17 residues. Germline CDR1 and CDR2: SEHNR and FQNEAQ (reference sequence). The CDR3 sequence is CASSPQVGRATNEKLFF. The CDR3 DNA is TGTGCCAGCAGCCCTCAGGTTGGCAGAGCAACTAATGAAAAACTGTTTTTT.

The J gene is TRBJ1-4, the V gene TRBV30; no clear D. Deletions cut 0 bases from V and 4 bases from J, with 6 bases between. In germline, CDR1 is GTSNPN, CDR2 SVGIG (reference sequence). This CDR3 has 13 residues. The CDR3 reads CAWSVAFNEKLFF. The CDR3 region has the DNA TGTGCCTGGAGTGTCGCCTTTAATGAAAAACTGTTTTTT.

The rearrangement uses TRBV5-1 and TRBJ2-1; 7 nucleotides line up with TRBD1. Germline CDR1 reads SGHRS; CDR2 reads YFSETQ. Losses at the gene ends were 0 bases for V and 3 bases for J; bases not matched to a gene: 3. The CDR3 loop spans 15 amino acids. Here the CDR3 reads CASSLDRGVYNEQFF. CDR3 in DNA: TGCGCCAGCAGCTTGGACAGGGGAGTCTACAATGAGCAGTTCTTC.

The chain couples TRBV24-1 to TRBJ2-1, with D unclear. Between the trimmed V and J ends, which lost 5 bases and 5 bases, there was a span of 6 bases. This CDR3 is 12 amino acids long. Germline CDR1 KGHDR, CDR2 SFDVKD. The CDR3 sequence: CATSAGNNEQFF. The CDR3 DNA reads TGTGCCACCAGTGCAGGAAACAATGAGCAGTTCTTC.

The V and J genes are TRBV5-1 and TRBJ2-5; 8 bases are a match to TRBD2. After removal of 6 bases from V and 4 bases from J, the junction contained 11 bases not matched to a gene. The CDR3 has 15 residues. CDR1 and CDR2 from the germline V gene are SGHRS and YFSETQ. CDR3 amino acids: CASTISGGLRETQYF. The DNA for the CDR3 is TGCGCCAGCACCATCTCGGGGGGGCTTCGAGAGACCCAGTACTTC. Complete variable domain (other parts from reference TRBV5-1 and TRBJ2-5): KAGVTQTPRYLIKTRGQQVTLSCSPISGHRSVSWYQQTPGQGLQFLFEYFSETQRNKGNFPGRFSGRQFSNSRSEMNVSTLELGDSALYLCASTISGGLRETQYFGPGTRLLVL.

The CDR3 DNA is TGCGCCAGCAGTAGCCCACGTGGGGAGCAGTACTTC. It codes for CASSSPRGEQYF. The gene calls are TRBV4-1 and TRBJ2-7; D is undetermined. This CDR3 has 12 residues. Between the trimmed V and J ends, which lost 6 bases and 7 bases, there was a span of 13 bases. The germline V gene encodes CDR1 MGHRA and CDR2 YSYEKL.

V and J are TRBV29-1 and TRBJ1-3; TRBD1 is a possible D gene (5 bases). The CDR3 is 15 residues long. Germline CDR1 is SQVTM and CDR2 is ANQGSEA. V was shortened by 5 bases and J by 1 base, with 15 bases between the two germline ends. DNA of the CDR3: TGCAGCGTTCGTGACGGGGGGGGATCTGGAAACACCATATATTTT. It is translated as CSVRDGGGSGNTIYF.

The chain links TRBV7-9 to TRBJ1-2; no definite D call. With 5 bases removed from V and 0 bases from J, the gap between germline ends came to 10 bases. Germline V lookup: CDR1 SEHNR, CDR2 FQNEAQ (reference sequence). This CDR3 contains 14 residues. In DNA form, the CDR3 reads TGTGCCAGCAGCCCGGGCCTTACTAACTATGGCTACACCTTC. This gives the protein CASSPGLTNYGYTF.

The rearrangement joins TRBV7-9 to TRBJ2-3; TRBD1 might be the D (7 bases). The CDR3 is made up of 16 amino acids. Germline loops: CDR1 SEHNR, CDR2 FQNEAQ (reference sequence). V was trimmed by 5 bases and J by 4 bases, leaving 19 bases between them. The CDR3 loop is CASSARRDSVPDTQYF. CDR3 bases: TGTGCCAGCAGCGCAAGGCGGGACAGCGTACCAGATACGCAGTATTTT.

The chain joins TRBV6-1 to TRBJ2-7; D is unclear. The CDR3 is 15 residues long. Germline assignment: CDR1 MNHNS and CDR2 SASEGT. The chain's CDR3 is CVASLIHLTTYEQYF. The CDR3 DNA sequence: TGTGTCGCCAGCCTGATTCATCTAACTACCTACGAGCAGTACTTC.

The chain employs TRBV10-3 and TRBJ1-1; a weak D match, TRBD1 (5 bases). Trimming removed 7 bases from V and 1 base from J, with 22 bases in between. Germline V lookup: CDR1 ENHRY, CDR2 SYGVKD. The CDR3 spans 17 residues. The CDR3 DNA reads TGTGCCATCAATACCAGGGAGGCGGCGTCTACGAACACTGAAGCTTTCTTT. Its protein product is CAINTREAASTNTEAFF.

The V gene is TRBV2, the J gene TRBJ2-1; 16 bases are shared with TRBD2. Trimming at V came to 10 bases and at J to 2 bases, leaving 8 bases not matched to a gene. The V gene's germline CDR1 is SNHLY and CDR2 FYNNEI. CDR3 length equals 17 residues. This CDR3 reads CATIRGLAGGPYNEQFF. In DNA form, the CDR3 reads TGTGCCACCATCCGGGGACTAGCGGGGGGGCCCTACAATGAGCAGTTCTTC.